Below, 13 T cell receptor beta chains from the same sample are listed, as sequenced in a study of control samples from healthy donors and cancer patients. Clones were sequenced by immunoSEQ multiplex PCR, and TCRdb holds only the in-frame ones, with some missing. This sample carries tens of thousands of clones, 84% of them seen once, and the ten largest clones take about 15%. The sample consisted of blood. These TCRs come from a man over 45 in good health.

This sequence joins TRBV7-2 and TRBJ1-4; no reliable D call. Trimming removed 1 base from V and 8 bases from J, with 8 bases in between. Germline CDR1 reads SGHTA; CDR2 reads FQGNSA. There are 13 residues in the CDR3. CDR3 amino acids: CASSLDWEEKLFF. CDR3 nucleotide sequence: TGTGCCAGCAGCTTAGATTGGGAGGAAAAACTGTTTTTT.

The genes are TRBV30 and TRBJ2-3; possible D gene TRBD2, 5 bases. Trimming took off 4 bases at V and 5 bases at J, with 19 bases between the two ends. This CDR3 has 15 residues. From germline, CDR1 is GTSNPN and CDR2 SVGIG (reference sequence). As DNA, the CDR3 is TGTGCCTGGACCATTCTTGGACTGGGTGGAGATACGCAGTATTTT. It is translated as CAWTILGLGGDTQYF.

The gene calls are TRBV5-1 and TRBJ1-4; D is ambiguous. V was pared by 2 bases and J by 8 bases, with 16 bases between. Germline lookup yields CDR1 SGHRS and CDR2 YFSETQ. The CDR3 consists of 15 residues. The CDR3: CASSLTMGSGEKLFF. DNA for the CDR3: TGCGCCAGCAGCTTAACGATGGGGAGCGGGGAAAAACTGTTTTTT.

This clone was picked up one time. The chain links TRBV7-2 to TRBJ1-1; D perhaps matches TRBD1 (6 bases). V was pared by 0 bases and J by 8 bases, with 19 bases between. CDR3 length: 16 amino acids. Per the germline V gene, CDR1 is SGHTA and CDR2 is FQGNSA. This CDR3 reads CASSLAGGPPTREAFF. As DNA, the CDR3 is TGTGCCAGCAGCTTAGCAGGGGGACCCCCAACTAGGGAAGCTTTCTTT.

V gene TRBV5-1 combines with J gene TRBJ2-7; 15 bases align to TRBD2. The germline V gene has CDR1 SGHRS and CDR2 YFSETQ. This CDR3 comprises 18 residues. J was trimmed by 0 bases and V by 3 bases; bases with no gene match: 7. CDR3 DNA sequence: TGCGCCAGCAGCTCCCAGGGACTAGCGGGAGGAAGCTCCTACGAGCAGTACTTC. Residues: CASSSQGLAGGSSYEQYF.

This chain joins TRBV7-6 and TRBJ1-3; no definite D call. CDR1 and CDR2 (germline): SGHVS, FNYEAQ. The CDR3 length is 16 residues. The V and J ends lost 1 base and 0 bases respectively, with 10 bases between them. CDR3 nucleotides: TGTGCCAGCAGCTTAGGTCGGCCCCTCTCTGGAAACACCATATATTTT. Protein sequence: CASSLGRPLSGNTIYF.

V is TRBV28 and J is TRBJ2-2, with D perhaps TRBD2 (6 bases). CDR1 and CDR2 from the germline V gene are MDHEN and SYDVKM. CDR3 length: 17 amino acids. V was pared by 5 bases and J by 7 bases, with 23 bases between. CDR3 bases: TGTGCCAGCAGTGCCCCGCGTCGTTCGGGAGTCGGCGGGGAGCTGTTTTTT. Encoded protein: CASSAPRRSGVGGELFF.

V and J are TRBV2 and TRBJ1-4; 7 positions agree with TRBD1. With 6 bases clipped from V and 8 bases from J, the junction kept 3 bases outside the gene matches. CDR1 and CDR2 (germline): SNHLY, FYNNEI. CDR3 length: 12 residues. The CDR3 region is CASRTGWEKLFF. The CDR3 region has the DNA TGTGCCAGCAGGACAGGGTGGGAAAAACTGTTTTTT.

The chain couples TRBV5-4 to TRBJ2-5; D gene unclear. The CDR3 contains 11 residues. Germline V gene data show CDR1 as SGHNT and CDR2 as YYREEE (reference sequence). Trimming cost V 2 bases and J 4 bases, with 3 bases left between them. The CDR3 DNA sequence: TGTGCCAGCAGCTTCGGAGAGACCCAGTACTTC. This codes for CASSFGETQYF.

The chain is built from TRBV7-9 and TRBJ2-7; no reliable D call. CDR1 is SEHNR and CDR2 is FQNEAQ in the germline V gene (reference sequence). There are 16 residues in the CDR3. Trimming took off 5 bases at V and 0 bases at J, with 17 bases between the two ends. The CDR3 sequence is CASSDPEGRISYEQYF. CDR3 bases: TGTGCCAGCAGCGACCCCGAAGGCCGCATCTCCTACGAGCAGTACTTC.

The chain recombines TRBV14 with TRBJ1-2; D is undetermined. The CDR3 covers 14 residues. Trimming took off 1 base at V and 4 bases at J, with 10 bases between the two ends. Germline V CDR1 and CDR2: SGHDN, FVKESK. CDR3 sequence: CASSQVTRSYGYTF. CDR3 nucleotides: TGTGCCAGCAGCCAAGTGACCAGGAGCTATGGCTACACCTTC. The complete variable domain, with remaining parts taken from reference TRBV14 and TRBJ1-2, reads EAGVTQFPSHSVIEKGQTVTLRCDPISGHDNLYWYRRVMGKEIKFLLHFVKESKQDESGMPNNRFLAERTGGTYSTLKVQPAELEDSGVYFCASSQVTRSYGYTFGSGTRLTVV.

V usage is TRBV28 and J usage is TRBJ2-4; no definite D call. The germline V and J ends were trimmed by 5 bases and 4 bases, with 12 bases remaining between them. Germline CDR1 and CDR2: MDHEN and SYDVKM. This CDR3 contains 14 residues. The CDR3 DNA is TGTGCCAGCAGTCTCCAAGGAGAGAAAAACATTCAGTACTTC. Translated: CASSLQGEKNIQYF.

This chain joins TRBV4-3 and TRBJ2-1, with TRBD2 matching over 8 bases. CDR1 LGHNA and CDR2 YSLEER come from the germline V gene. V dropped 0 bases and J dropped 0; count of bases not matched to a gene: 10. The CDR3 contains 19 residues. The CDR3 sequence is CASSQDSAGGGNSYNEQFF. CDR3 bases: TGCGCCAGCAGCCAAGATAGTGCCGGGGGGGGGAACTCCTACAATGAGCAGTTCTTC.